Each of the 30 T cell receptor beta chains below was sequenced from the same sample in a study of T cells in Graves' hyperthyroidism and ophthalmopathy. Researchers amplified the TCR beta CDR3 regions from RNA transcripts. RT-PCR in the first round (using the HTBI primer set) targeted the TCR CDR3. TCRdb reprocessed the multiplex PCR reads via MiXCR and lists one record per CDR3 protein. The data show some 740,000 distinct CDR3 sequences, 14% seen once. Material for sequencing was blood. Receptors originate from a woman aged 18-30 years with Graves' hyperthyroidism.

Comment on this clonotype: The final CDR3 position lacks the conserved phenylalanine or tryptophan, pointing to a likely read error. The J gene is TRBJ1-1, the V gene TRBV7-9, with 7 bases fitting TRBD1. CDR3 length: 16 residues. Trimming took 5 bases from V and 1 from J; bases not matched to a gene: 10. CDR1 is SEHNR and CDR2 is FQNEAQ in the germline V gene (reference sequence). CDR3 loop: CASSRQGGRKNTEAFL. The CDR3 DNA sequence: TGTGCCAGCAGCCGACAGGGAGGCAGAAAGAACACTGAAGCTTTCTTG.

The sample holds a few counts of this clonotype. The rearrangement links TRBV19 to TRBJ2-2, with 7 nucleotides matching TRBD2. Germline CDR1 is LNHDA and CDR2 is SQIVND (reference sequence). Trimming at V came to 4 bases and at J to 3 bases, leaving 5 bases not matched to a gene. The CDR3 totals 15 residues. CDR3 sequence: CASSRRESDTGELFF. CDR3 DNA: TGTGCCAGTAGTAGGCGGGAGTCGGACACCGGGGAGCTGTTTTTT.

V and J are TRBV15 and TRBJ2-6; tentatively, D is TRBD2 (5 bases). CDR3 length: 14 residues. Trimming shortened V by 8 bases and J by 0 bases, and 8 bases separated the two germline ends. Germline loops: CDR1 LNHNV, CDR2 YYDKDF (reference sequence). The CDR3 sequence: CATRGFSGANVLTF. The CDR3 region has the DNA TGTGCCACCCGGGGATTCTCTGGGGCCAACGTCCTGACTTTC.

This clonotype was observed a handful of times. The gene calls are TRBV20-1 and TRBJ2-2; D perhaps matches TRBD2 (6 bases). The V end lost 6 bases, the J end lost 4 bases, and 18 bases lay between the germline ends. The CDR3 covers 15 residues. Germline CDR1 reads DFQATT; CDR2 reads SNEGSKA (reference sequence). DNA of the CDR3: TGCAGTGCCAGGGACGGGGGTCGGGGCACCGGGGAGCTGTTTTTT. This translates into CSARDGGRGTGELFF.

The CDR3 is CASSQGPPNSPLHF. The DNA of the CDR3 is TGTGCCAGCAGCCAAGGGCCGCCAAATTCACCCCTCCACTTT. The V call is TRBV14, the J call TRBJ1-6; D gene ambiguous. The CDR3 is 14 residues long. Per the germline V gene, CDR1 is SGHDN and CDR2 is FVKESK. V dropped 1 base and J dropped 7 bases, with 8 bases sitting between them.

CDR3 nucleotide sequence: TGTGCCAGCAGCCGAACGACAGACCCTTCTTATGGCTACACCTTC. Its translation: CASSRTTDPSYGYTF. This chain uses TRBV7-9 with TRBJ1-2, with D possibly being TRBD1 (5 bases). The CDR3 runs to 15 residues. The V and J ends lost 5 bases and 5 bases respectively, with 18 bases between them. CDR1 and CDR2 (germline): SEHNR, FQNEAQ (reference sequence).

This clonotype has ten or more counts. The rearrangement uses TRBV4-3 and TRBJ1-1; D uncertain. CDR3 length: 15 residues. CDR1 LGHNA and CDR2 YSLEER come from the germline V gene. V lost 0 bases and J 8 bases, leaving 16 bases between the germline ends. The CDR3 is CASSQEPGLGPEAFF. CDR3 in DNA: TGCGCCAGCAGCCAAGAACCGGGCCTCGGACCAGAAGCTTTCTTT.

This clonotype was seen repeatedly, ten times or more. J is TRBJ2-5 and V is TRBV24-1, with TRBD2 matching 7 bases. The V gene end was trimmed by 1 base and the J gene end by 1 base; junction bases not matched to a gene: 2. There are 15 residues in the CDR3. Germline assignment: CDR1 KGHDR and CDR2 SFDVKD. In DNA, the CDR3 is TGTGCCACCAGTGATTTAGGGACTACCCAAGAGACCCAGTACTTC. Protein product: CATSDLGTTQETQYF.

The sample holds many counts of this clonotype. The CDR3 DNA reads as TGTGCCAGCAGTCCACAGGTTTTAGGCCGAGGGAATGAGCAGTTCTTC. This sequence encodes CASSPQVLGRGNEQFF. The chain links TRBV12-3 or TRBV12-4 to TRBJ2-1; D possibly matches TRBD1 or TRBD2 (5 bases each). The CDR3 spans 16 residues. V was pared by 5 bases and J by 7 bases, with 21 bases between.

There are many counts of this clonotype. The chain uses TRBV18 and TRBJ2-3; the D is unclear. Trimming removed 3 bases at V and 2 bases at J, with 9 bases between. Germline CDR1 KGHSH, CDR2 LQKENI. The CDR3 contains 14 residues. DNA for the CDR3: TGTGCCAGCTCACCTTTGGGGAACACAGATACGCAGTATTTT. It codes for CASSPLGNTDTQYF.

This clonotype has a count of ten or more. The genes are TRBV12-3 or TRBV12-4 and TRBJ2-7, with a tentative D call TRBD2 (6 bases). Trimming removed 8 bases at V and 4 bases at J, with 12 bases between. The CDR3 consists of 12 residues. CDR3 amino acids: CASAGPEYEQYF. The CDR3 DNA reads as TGTGCCAGCGCGGGACCGGAGTACGAGCAGTACTTC.

This chain's CDR3 is CASSSLSPASYNEQFF. The CDR3 DNA reads as TGTGCCAGCAGCTCCCTTTCTCCCGCCTCCTACAATGAGCAGTTCTTC. J is TRBJ2-1 and V is TRBV7-9; D gene ambiguous. Germline CDR1 SEHNR, CDR2 FQNEAQ (reference sequence). The CDR3 spans 16 residues. Trimming shortened V by 4 bases and J by 0 bases, and 13 bases separated the two germline ends.

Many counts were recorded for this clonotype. CDR3 sequence: CAMSGSMNTEAFF. The CDR3 nucleotides are TGTGCCATGTCGGGCAGCATGAACACTGAAGCTTTCTTT. The chain joins TRBV10-3 to TRBJ1-1; D gene ambiguous. The V end was cut by 9 bases, the J end by 0 bases, with 11 bases between. This CDR3 is built from 13 residues. Germline V gene data show CDR1 as ENHRY and CDR2 as SYGVKD.

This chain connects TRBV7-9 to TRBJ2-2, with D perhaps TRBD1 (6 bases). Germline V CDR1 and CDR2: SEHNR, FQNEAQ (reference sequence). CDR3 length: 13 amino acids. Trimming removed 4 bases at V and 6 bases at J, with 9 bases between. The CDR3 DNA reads TGTGCCAGCAGCTCCGAGGGGGCCGGGGAGCTGTTTTTT. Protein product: CASSSEGAGELFF.

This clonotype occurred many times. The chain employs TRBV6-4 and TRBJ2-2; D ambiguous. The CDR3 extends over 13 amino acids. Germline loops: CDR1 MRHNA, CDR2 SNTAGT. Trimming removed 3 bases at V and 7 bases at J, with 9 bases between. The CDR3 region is CASSDKGNGELFF. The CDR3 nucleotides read TGTGCCAGCAGTGATAAGGGTAACGGGGAGCTGTTTTTT.

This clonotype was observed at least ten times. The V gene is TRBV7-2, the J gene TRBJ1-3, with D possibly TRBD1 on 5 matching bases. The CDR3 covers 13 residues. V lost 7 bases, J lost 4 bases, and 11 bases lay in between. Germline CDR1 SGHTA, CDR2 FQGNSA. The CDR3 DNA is TGTGCCAGCAACCGGGGCCTCGGAAACACCATATATTTT. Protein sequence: CASNRGLGNTIYF.

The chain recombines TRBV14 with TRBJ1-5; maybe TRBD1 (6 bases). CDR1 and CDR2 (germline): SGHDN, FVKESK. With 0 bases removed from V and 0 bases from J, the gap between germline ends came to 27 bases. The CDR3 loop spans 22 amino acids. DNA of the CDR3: TGTGCCAGCAGCCAAGAGGAGCGGCAGATAATACCCGGGGGCCATAGCAATCAGCCCCAGCATTTT. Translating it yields CASSQEERQIIPGGHSNQPQHF.

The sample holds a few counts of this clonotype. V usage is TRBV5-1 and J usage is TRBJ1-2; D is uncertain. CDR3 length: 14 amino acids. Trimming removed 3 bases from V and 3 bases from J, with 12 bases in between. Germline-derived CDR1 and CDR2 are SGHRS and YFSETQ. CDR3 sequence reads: CASSSVARDYGYTF. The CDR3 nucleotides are TGCGCCAGCAGCTCAGTAGCTCGAGACTATGGCTACACCTTC.

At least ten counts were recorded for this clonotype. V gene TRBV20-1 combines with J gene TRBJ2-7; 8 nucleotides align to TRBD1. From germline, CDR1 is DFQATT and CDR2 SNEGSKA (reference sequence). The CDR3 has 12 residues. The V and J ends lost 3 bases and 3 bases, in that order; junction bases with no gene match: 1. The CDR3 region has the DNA TGCAGTGCTAGTGGACAGGGCTACGAGCAGTACTTC. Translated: CSASGQGYEQYF.

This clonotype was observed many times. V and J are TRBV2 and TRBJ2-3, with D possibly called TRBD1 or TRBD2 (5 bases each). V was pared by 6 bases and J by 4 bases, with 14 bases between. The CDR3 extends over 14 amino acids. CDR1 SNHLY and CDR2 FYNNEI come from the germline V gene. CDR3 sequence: CASRPGPRPDTQYF. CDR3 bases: TGTGCCAGCAGACCGGGACCTCGCCCAGATACGCAGTATTTT.

In DNA form, the CDR3 reads TGCAGTGCTTCTCGATCCGGGCAAACCTACGAGCAGTACTTC. Encoded protein: CSASRSGQTYEQYF. The rearrangement uses TRBV20-1 and TRBJ2-7; D unresolved. Germline V lookup: CDR1 DFQATT, CDR2 SNEGSKA (reference sequence). CDR3 size: 14 residues. V lost 5 bases to trimming and J lost 2 bases, with 16 bases between them.

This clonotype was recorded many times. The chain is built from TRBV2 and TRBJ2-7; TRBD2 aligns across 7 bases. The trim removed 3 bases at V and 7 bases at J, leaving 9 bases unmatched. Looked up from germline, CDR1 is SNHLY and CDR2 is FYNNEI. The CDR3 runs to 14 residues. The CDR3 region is CASSEGLAAREQYF. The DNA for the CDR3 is TGTGCCAGCAGTGAGGGGCTAGCGGCTAGGGAGCAGTACTTC.

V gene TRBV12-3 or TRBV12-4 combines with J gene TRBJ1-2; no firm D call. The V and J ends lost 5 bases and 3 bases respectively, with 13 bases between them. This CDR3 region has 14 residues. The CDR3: CASSAGLADYGYTF. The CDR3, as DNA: TGTGCCAGCAGTGCCGGCCTCGCGGACTATGGCTACACCTTC.

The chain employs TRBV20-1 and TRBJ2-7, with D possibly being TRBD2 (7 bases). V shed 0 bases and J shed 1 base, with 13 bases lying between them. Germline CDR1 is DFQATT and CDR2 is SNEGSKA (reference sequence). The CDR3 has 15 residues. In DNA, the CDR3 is TGCAGTGCTAGAGATAACAGGGAGGGGTCCTACGAGCAGTACTTC. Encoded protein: CSARDNREGSYEQYF.

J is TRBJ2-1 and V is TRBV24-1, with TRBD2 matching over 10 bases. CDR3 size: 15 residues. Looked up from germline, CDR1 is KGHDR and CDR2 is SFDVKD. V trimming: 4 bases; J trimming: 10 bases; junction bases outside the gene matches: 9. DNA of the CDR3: TGTGCCACCAGTGACCCCAGCGGGAGGGCCTGGGAGCAGTTCTTC. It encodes CATSDPSGRAWEQFF.

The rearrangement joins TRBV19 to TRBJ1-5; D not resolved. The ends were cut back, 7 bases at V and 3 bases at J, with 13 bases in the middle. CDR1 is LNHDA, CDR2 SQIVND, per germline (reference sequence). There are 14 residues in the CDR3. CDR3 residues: CASTPEEANQPQHF. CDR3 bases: TGTGCCAGTACTCCTGAGGAGGCCAATCAGCCCCAGCATTTT.

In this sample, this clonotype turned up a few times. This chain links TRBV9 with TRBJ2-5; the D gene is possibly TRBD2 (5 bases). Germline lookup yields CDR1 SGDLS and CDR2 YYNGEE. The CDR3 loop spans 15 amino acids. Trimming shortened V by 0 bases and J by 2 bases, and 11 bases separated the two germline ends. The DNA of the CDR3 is TGTGCCAGCAGCGTAGTAGGCGGGTCACAAGAGACCCAGTACTTC. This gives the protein CASSVVGGSQETQYF.

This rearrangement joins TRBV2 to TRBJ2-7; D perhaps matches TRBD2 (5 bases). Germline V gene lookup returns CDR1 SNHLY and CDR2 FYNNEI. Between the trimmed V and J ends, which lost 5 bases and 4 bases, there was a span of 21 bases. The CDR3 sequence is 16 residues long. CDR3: CASSKDYPGSYYEQYF. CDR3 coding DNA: TGTGCCAGCAGTAAAGACTACCCGGGGTCGTATTACGAGCAGTACTTC.

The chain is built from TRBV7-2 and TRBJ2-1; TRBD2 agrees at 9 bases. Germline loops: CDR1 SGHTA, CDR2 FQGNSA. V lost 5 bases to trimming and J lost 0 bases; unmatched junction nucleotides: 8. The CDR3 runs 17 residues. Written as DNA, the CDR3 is TGTGCCAGCAGCCGTCCGGTGCGGGAGGGCTCCTACAATGAGCAGTTCTTC. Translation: CASSRPVREGSYNEQFF.

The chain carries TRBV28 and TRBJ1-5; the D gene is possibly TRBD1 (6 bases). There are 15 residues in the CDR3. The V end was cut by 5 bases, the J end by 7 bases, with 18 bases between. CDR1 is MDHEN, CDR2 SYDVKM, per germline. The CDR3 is CASSATGAAKQPQHF. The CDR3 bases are TGTGCCAGCAGTGCTACGGGGGCAGCTAAACAGCCCCAGCATTTT.